The present T cell receptor (beta chain) was sequenced within a study of T-cell memory formation after mild COVID-19. Using its own MiXCR run on the 5' RACE reads, TCRdb lists one record per CDR3 protein. The data contain hundreds of thousands of distinct CDR3 sequences, about 20% of them singletons. The clonotype comes from an adult woman who had mild COVID-19 (a few samples of this study predate the infection). Cell type and time point are not known. What was sequenced was PBMCs or a T cell subset sorted from them (not recorded which).

The CDR3 protein is CASTLSMNTEAFF. CDR3 nucleotide sequence: TGTGCCAGCACCCTTAGTATGAACACTGAAGCTTTCTTT. The chain couples TRBV2 to TRBJ1-1; D is unclear. The CDR3 runs to 13 residues. Trimming stripped 7 bases from V and 0 bases from J, with 9 bases between. CDR1 SNHLY and CDR2 FYNNEI come from the germline V gene.